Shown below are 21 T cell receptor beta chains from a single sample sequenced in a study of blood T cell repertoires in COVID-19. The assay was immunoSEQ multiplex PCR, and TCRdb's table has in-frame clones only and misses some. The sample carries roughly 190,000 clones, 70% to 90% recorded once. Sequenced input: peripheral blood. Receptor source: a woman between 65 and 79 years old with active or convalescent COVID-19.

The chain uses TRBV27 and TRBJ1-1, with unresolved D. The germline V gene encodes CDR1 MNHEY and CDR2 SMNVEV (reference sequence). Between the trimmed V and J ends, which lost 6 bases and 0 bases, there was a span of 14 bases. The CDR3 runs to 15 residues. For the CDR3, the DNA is TGTGCCAGCAGCCCCCTAGACTTGATGAACACTGAAGCTTTCTTT. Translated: CASSPLDLMNTEAFF.

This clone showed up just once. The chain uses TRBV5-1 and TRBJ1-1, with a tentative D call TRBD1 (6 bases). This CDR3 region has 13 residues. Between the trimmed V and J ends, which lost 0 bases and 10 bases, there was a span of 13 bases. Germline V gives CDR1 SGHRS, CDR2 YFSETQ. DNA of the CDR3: TGCGCCAGCAGCTTGGCCAGGGGTGGTAGAGCTTTCTTT. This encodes CASSLARGGRAFF.

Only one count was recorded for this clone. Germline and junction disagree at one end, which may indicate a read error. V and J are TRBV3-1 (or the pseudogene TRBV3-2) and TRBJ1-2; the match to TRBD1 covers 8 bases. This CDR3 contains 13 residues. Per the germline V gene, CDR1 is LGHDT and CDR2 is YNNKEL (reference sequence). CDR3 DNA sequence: TGTGCCAGCAGCCAAGGATCCTGGACAGGGCAAAGTTTC. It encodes CASSQGSWTGQSF.

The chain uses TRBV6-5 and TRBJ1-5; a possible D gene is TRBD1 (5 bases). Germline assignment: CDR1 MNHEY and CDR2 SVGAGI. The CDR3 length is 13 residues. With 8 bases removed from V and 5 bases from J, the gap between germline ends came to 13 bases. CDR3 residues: CASRAWGDQPQHF. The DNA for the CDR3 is TGTGCCAGCCGAGCTTGGGGGGATCAGCCCCAGCATTTT.

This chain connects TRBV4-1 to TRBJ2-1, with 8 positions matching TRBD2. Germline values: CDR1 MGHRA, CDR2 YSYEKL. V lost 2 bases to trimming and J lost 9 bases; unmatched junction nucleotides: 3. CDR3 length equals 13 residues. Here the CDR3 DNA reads TGCGCCAGCAGCCAAAGCGGGAGAGTTGAGCAGTTCTTC. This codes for CASSQSGRVEQFF.

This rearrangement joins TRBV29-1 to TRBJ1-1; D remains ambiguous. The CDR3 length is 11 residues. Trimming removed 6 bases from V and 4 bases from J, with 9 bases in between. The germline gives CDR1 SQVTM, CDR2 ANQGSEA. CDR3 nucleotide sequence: TGCAGCGTGGCCACGGGCACTGAAGCTTTCTTT. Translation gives CSVATGTEAFF.

CDR3 sequence: CASSQAFAGGPYEQYF. CDR3 in DNA: TGCGCCAGCAGCCAAGCGTTCGCGGGAGGGCCTTACGAGCAGTACTTC. The chain is built from TRBV4-1 and TRBJ2-7; 9 nucleotides agree with TRBD2. The CDR3 contains 16 residues. Germline V gene data show CDR1 as MGHRA and CDR2 as YSYEKL. Trimming cost V 1 base and J 4 bases; bases outside gene matches: 8.

CDR3 loop: CASSLEGDSNQPQHF. In DNA form, the CDR3 reads TGTGCCAGCAGCTTAGAGGGGGATAGCAATCAGCCCCAGCATTTT. The V and J genes are TRBV11-1 and TRBJ1-5; tentative D call: TRBD1 (6 bases). V lost 1 base and J 0 bases, leaving 7 bases between the germline ends. Germline loops: CDR1 SGHAT, CDR2 FQDESV (reference sequence). CDR3 length equals 15 residues.

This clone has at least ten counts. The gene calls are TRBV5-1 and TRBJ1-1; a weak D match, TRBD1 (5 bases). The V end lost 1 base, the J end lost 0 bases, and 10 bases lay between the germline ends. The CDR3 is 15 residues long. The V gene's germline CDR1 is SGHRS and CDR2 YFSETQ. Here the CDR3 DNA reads TGCGCCAGCAGCTTGAAAGGAGGGGTGAACACTGAAGCTTTCTTT. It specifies CASSLKGGVNTEAFF.

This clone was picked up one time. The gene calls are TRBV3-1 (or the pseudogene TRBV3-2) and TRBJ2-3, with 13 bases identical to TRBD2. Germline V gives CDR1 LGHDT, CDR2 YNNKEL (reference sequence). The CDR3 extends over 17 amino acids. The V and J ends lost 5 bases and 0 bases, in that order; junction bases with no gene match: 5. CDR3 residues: CASSAPGLAGSTDTQYF. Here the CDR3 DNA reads TGTGCCAGCAGCGCACCGGGACTAGCGGGAAGCACAGATACGCAGTATTTT.

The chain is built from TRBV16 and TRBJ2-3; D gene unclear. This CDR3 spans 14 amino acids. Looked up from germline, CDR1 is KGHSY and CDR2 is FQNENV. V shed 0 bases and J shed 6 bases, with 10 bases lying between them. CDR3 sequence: CASSQSDISDTQYF. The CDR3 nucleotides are TGTGCCAGCAGCCAATCTGACATTAGTGATACGCAGTATTTT.

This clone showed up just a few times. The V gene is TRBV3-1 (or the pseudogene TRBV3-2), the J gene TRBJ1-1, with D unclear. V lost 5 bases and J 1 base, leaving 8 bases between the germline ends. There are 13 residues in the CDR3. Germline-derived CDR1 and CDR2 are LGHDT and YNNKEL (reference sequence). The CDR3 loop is CASSSGQNTEAFF. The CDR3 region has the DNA TGTGCCAGCAGCTCGGGTCAGAACACTGAAGCTTTCTTT.

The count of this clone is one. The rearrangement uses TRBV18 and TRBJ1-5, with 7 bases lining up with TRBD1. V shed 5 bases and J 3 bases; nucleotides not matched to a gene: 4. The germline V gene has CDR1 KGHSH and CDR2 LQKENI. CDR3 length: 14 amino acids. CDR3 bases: TGTGCCAGCTCAGCTGGACAGGTCAATCAGCCCCAGCATTTT. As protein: CASSAGQVNQPQHF.

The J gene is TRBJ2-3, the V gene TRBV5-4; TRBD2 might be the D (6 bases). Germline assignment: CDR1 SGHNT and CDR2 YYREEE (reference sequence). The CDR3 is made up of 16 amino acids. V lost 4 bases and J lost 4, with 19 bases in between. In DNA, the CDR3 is TGTGCCAGCAGCCGCATAGGACTACCAAGGTCAGATACGCAGTATTTT. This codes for CASSRIGLPRSDTQYF.

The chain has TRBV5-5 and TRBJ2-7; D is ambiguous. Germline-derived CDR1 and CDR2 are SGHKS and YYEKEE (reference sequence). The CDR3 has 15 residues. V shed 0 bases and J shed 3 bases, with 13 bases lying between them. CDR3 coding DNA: TGTGCCAGCAGCTTGGTAATGGCTAGTAACTACGAGCAGTACTTC. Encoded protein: CASSLVMASNYEQYF. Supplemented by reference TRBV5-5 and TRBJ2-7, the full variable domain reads DAGVTQSPTHLIKTRGQQVTLRCSPISGHKSVSWYQQVLGQGPQFIFQYYEKEERGRGNFPDRFSARQFPNYSSELNVNALLLGDSALYLCASSLVMASNYEQYFGPGTRLTVT.

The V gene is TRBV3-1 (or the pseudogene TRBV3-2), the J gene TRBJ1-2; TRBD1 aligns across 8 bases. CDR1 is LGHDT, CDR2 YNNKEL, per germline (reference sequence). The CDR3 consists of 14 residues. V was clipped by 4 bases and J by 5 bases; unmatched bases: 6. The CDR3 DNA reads TGTGCCAGCAGCCCTGGGACAGGCCAATATGGCTACACCTTC. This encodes CASSPGTGQYGYTF.

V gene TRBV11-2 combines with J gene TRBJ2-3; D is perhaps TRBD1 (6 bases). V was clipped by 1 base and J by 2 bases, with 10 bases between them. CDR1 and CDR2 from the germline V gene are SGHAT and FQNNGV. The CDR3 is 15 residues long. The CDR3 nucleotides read TGTGCCAGCAGCTTAGTGGCAGGGGTCACAGATACGCAGTATTTT. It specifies CASSLVAGVTDTQYF.

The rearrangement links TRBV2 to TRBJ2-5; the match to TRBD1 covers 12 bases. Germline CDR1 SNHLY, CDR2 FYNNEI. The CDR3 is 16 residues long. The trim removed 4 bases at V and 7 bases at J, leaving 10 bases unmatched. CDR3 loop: CASSGDRGLRGLTQYF. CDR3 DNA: TGTGCCAGCAGTGGGGACAGGGGGCTGAGAGGGCTGACCCAGTACTTC. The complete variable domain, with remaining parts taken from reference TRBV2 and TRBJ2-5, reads EPEVTQTPSHQVTQMGQEVILRCVPISNHLYFYWYRQILGQKVEFLVSFYNNEISEKSEIFDDQFSVERPDGSNFTLKIRSTKLEDSAMYFCASSGDRGLRGLTQYFGPGTRLLVL.

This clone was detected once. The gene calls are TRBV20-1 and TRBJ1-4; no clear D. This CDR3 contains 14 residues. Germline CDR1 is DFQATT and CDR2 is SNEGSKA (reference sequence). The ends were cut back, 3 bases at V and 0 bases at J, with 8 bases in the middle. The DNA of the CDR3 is TGCAGTGCTAGTTTTGACTCAACTAATGAAAAACTGTTTTTT. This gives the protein CSASFDSTNEKLFF.

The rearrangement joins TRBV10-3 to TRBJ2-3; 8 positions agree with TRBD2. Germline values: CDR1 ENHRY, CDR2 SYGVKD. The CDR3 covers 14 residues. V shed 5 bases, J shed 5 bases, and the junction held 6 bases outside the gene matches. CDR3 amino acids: CAISTLAGGDTQYF. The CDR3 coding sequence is TGTGCCATCAGTACCCTAGCGGGCGGAGATACGCAGTATTTT.

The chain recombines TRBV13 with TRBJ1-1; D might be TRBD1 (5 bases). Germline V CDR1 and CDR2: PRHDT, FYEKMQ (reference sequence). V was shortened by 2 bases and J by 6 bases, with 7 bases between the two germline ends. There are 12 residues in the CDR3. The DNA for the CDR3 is TGTGCCAGCAGCTTAAGGGGTCCTGAAGCTTTCTTT. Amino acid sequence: CASSLRGPEAFF.